This T cell receptor beta chain was sequenced in a study of cytomegalovirus exposure and HLA in healthy donors. General study points: A highly shared variant cluster was judged a likely technical artifact. Many donors carried some public TCRs, although rarity characterized most TCR sequences. TCR beta sequences reportedly predicted most subjects' HLA-A and HLA-B alleles accurately. Later analysis indicated greater clonal expansion among HLA-associated TCR beta chains than among equally common other chains.

It was with 60 Vbeta and 13 Jbeta primers that the PCR ran. Profiling relied on immunoSEQ multiplex PCR, and the TCRdb table lists in-frame clones only, not all of them. Of approximately 120,000 clones listed, around four fifths are singletons. Comment on this clone: The target antigen is unknown.

Germline CDR1 reads SEHNR; CDR2 reads FQNEAQ (reference sequence). This CDR3 comprises 15 residues. V lost 3 bases and J 2 bases, leaving 14 bases between the germline ends. This sequence was found in a young man in good health and CMV-seropositive. What was sequenced was PBMCs. The chain couples TRBV7-9 to TRBJ2-7; D gene uncertain. The CDR3 reads CASSFSVATPYEQYF. CDR3 sequence (DNA): TGTGCCAGCAGCTTTAGTGTCGCCACGCCCTACGAGCAGTACTTC.